This T cell receptor (beta chain) was sequenced during a study of shared clonotypes between healthy human individuals. This clone was detected many times. Its antigen is currently unknown. CDR1 ENHRY and CDR2 SYGVKD come from the germline V gene. V shed 6 bases, J shed 7 bases, and the junction held 8 bases outside the gene matches. The CDR3 has 14 amino acids. Each sorted subset replicate got 200 ng genomic DNA, tens of thousands of genomes. The assay was immunoSEQ multiplex PCR, and TCRdb's table has in-frame clones only and misses some. This table holds more than 900,000 clones, around 82% found once. The study, taken as a whole, reports: Naive subsets tended to show greater estimated richness than memory subsets. Sharing across several donors was seen in 4% to 5.5% of naive CD4 clonotypes.

Sequenced material: memory CD4+ T cells from PBMCs. Indicated subset: CD45RA-negative fraction. This TCR came from a man between 18 and 35 years old in good health. Some clones in this sample may be carry-over from other donors' samples. The rearrangement uses TRBV10-3 and TRBJ2-2; 7 nucleotides line up with TRBD1. The CDR3 sequence is CAIRPGGRNGELFF. In nucleotides, the CDR3 is TGTGCCATCAGACCAGGGGGTAGGAACGGGGAGCTGTTTTTT.